What follows are 8 T cell receptor beta chains derived from one specimen sequenced in a study of blood T cell repertoires in COVID-19. Method: immunoSEQ multiplex PCR; TCRdb's copy keeps in-frame clones and lacks some. The data hold under 250,000 clones, with more than 70% observed a single time. Sequencing was performed on PBMCs or T cells enriched from blood (not recorded which). These TCRs come from a man aged 25 to 40 with acute COVID-19.

The rearrangement uses TRBV9 and TRBJ1-5; D ambiguous. With 0 bases removed from V and 7 bases from J, the gap between germline ends came to 8 bases. The germline V gene encodes CDR1 SGDLS and CDR2 YYNGEE. The CDR3 loop spans 13 amino acids. The DNA for the CDR3 is TGTGCCAGCAGCGTAGACTGGAGGCAGCCCCAGCATTTT. Translated, it gives CASSVDWRQPQHF.

The rearrangement uses TRBV9 and TRBJ2-2, with 9 bases matching TRBD2. The V and J ends lost 1 base and 6 bases, in that order; junction bases with no gene match: 7. CDR3 length: 16 amino acids. The V gene's germline CDR1 is SGDLS and CDR2 YYNGEE. The CDR3 DNA reads as TGTGCCAGCAGCGTATCCAGCGGGGGGTTCTCCGGGGAGCTGTTTTTT. Translating it yields CASSVSSGGFSGELFF.

V gene TRBV7-2 combines with J gene TRBJ1-4; 9 bases are a match to TRBD1. CDR3 length equals 13 residues. CDR1 is SGHTA, CDR2 FQGNSA, per germline. V gave up 5 bases and J gave up 5 bases; unmatched junction bases: 0. In DNA form, the CDR3 reads TGTGCCAGCAGCACAGGGGGCAATGAAAAACTGTTTTTT. Its translation is CASSTGGNEKLFF.

The chain uses TRBV27 and TRBJ1-2, with 8 positions matching TRBD1. The CDR3 length is 13 residues. After removal of 3 bases from V and 6 bases from J, the junction contained 3 bases not matched to a gene. In germline, CDR1 is MNHEY, CDR2 SMNVEV (reference sequence). DNA for the CDR3: TGTGCCAGCAGTTTCTCAGGGGGCAATGGCTACACCTTC. Protein sequence: CASSFSGGNGYTF.

This clone was seen a handful of times. The chain combines TRBV9 with TRBJ2-3, with 8 bases fitting TRBD2. CDR3 size: 14 residues. CDR1 is SGDLS and CDR2 is YYNGEE in the germline V gene. V lost 3 bases, J lost 6 bases, and 6 bases stayed unmatched. CDR3 protein: CASSAGGGPDTQYF. Written as DNA, the CDR3 is TGTGCCAGCAGCGCGGGCGGGGGGCCGGATACGCAGTATTTT.

A single count supports this clone. V usage is TRBV27 and J usage is TRBJ2-7; D is perhaps TRBD2 (5 bases). The CDR3 consists of 13 residues. V lost 3 bases and J 5 bases, leaving 11 bases between the germline ends. The germline CDR1 and CDR2 sequences are MNHEY and SMNVEV (reference sequence). The CDR3 reads CASSLAGVHEQYF. For the CDR3, the DNA is TGTGCCAGCAGTTTGGCGGGTGTTCACGAGCAGTACTTC.

The chain has TRBV19 and TRBJ2-1, with unresolved D. Between the trimmed V and J ends, which lost 1 base and 8 bases, there was a span of 6 bases. The V gene's germline CDR1 is LNHDA and CDR2 SQIVND (reference sequence). This CDR3 contains 12 residues. DNA of the CDR3: TGTGCCAGTAGTATAGCCCCAGATGAGCAGTTCTTC. Encoded protein: CASSIAPDEQFF.

This chain joins TRBV27 and TRBJ2-7; 10 nucleotides match TRBD1. Germline CDR1 and CDR2: MNHEY and SMNVEV (reference sequence). This CDR3 is built from 15 residues. Trimming took 8 bases from V and 3 from J; bases not matched to a gene: 10. The CDR3 loop is CASGPGQGNLYEQYF. The CDR3 DNA follows: TGTGCCAGCGGCCCGGGACAGGGGAATCTCTACGAGCAGTACTTC.